Listed here are 27 T cell receptor beta chains from one sample, sequenced in a study of T cells in localized non-small cell lung cancer. Clones were read by immunoSEQ multiplex PCR, and TCRdb kept only the in-frame ones, dropping some. The repertoire includes 9,800 or so clones, around 42% of them detected once, and roughly 3.8% sits in the top ten. This specimen was lymph node tissue, taken before any cancer treatment. These receptor sequences come from a woman aged 40 to 75 with stage I lung adenocarcinoma.

This clone occurred once. V and J are TRBV19 and TRBJ2-7; either TRBD1 or TRBD2 may supply D (6 bases each). The germline gives CDR1 LNHDA, CDR2 SQIVND (reference sequence). V lost 2 bases and J lost 6, with 11 bases in between. The CDR3 spans 13 residues. In nucleotides, the CDR3 is TGTGCCAGTAGTATACAGGGGAGGTCCGAGCAGTACTTC. It specifies CASSIQGRSEQYF.

This rearrangement joins TRBV5-1 to TRBJ2-1; D is uncertain. Germline CDR1 and CDR2: SGHRS and YFSETQ. The CDR3 has 16 amino acids. The V end lost 4 bases, the J end lost 5 bases, and 19 bases lay between the germline ends. DNA for the CDR3: TGCGCCAGCAGCCCCGGTGTCCCGTCCTCAAACAATGAGCAGTTCTTC. Amino acid sequence: CASSPGVPSSNNEQFF.

The J gene is TRBJ1-6, the V gene TRBV30, with D tentatively TRBD1 (5 bases). The ends were cut back, 2 bases at V and 8 bases at J, with 19 bases in the middle. In germline, CDR1 is GTSNPN, CDR2 SVGIG (reference sequence). This CDR3 comprises 16 residues. CDR3 DNA sequence: TGTGCCTGGAGTAACAAAAAGGGGATAGGAGATTCACCCCTCCACTTT. It is translated as CAWSNKKGIGDSPLHF.

V and J are TRBV19 and TRBJ2-2; the match to TRBD2 covers 8 bases. This CDR3 has 15 residues. Germline-derived CDR1 and CDR2 are LNHDA and SQIVND (reference sequence). The V segment lost 6 bases and the J segment 4 bases; nucleotides outside the gene matches: 7. The chain's CDR3 is CASSRGGSVTGELFF. Written as DNA, the CDR3 is TGTGCCAGTAGCCGGGGGGGCTCGGTCACCGGGGAGCTGTTTTTT.

This sequence joins TRBV4-1 and TRBJ1-6, with D possibly TRBD1 on 5 matching bases. This CDR3 contains 15 residues. V was clipped by 1 base and J by 7 bases, with 11 bases between them. Germline CDR1 is MGHRA and CDR2 is YSYEKL. Here the CDR3 DNA reads TGCGCCAGCAGCCAAGGTGGCCAGGGCAATTCACCCCTCCACTTT. It yields the protein CASSQGGQGNSPLHF.

This clone was seen a handful of times. This chain connects TRBV19 to TRBJ1-4, with D possibly being TRBD1 (5 bases). Germline CDR1 LNHDA, CDR2 SQIVND (reference sequence). V lost 8 bases to trimming and J lost 5 bases, with 9 bases between them. The CDR3 sequence is 12 residues long. The CDR3 protein is CASLGGNEKLFF. For the CDR3, the DNA is TGTGCCAGTCTGGGGGGGAATGAAAAACTGTTTTTT.

In DNA, the CDR3 is TGCGCCAGCAGCTTGGAGCCAGGGAACACTGAAGCTTTCTTT. It yields the protein CASSLEPGNTEAFF. This rearrangement joins TRBV5-1 to TRBJ1-1; D gene unclear. The germline V and J ends were trimmed by 0 bases and 1 base, with 7 bases remaining between them. Germline CDR1 and CDR2: SGHRS and YFSETQ. This CDR3 comprises 14 residues.

The V gene is TRBV30, the J gene TRBJ2-5; no reliable D call. CDR1 is GTSNPN, CDR2 SVGIG, per germline (reference sequence). The CDR3 sequence is 12 residues long. The V end lost 3 bases, the J end lost 1 base, and 6 bases lay between the germline ends. This chain's CDR3 is CAWSQRQETQYF. The CDR3, as DNA: TGTGCCTGGAGCCAACGCCAAGAGACCCAGTACTTC.

The CDR3 loop reads CASSARTGGDGTEAFF. The CDR3 nucleotides read TGTGCCAGCTCAGCACGGACAGGGGGGGATGGCACTGAAGCTTTCTTT. This chain joins TRBV18 and TRBJ1-1, with TRBD1 matching over 10 bases. The V gene end was trimmed by 5 bases and the J gene end by 4 bases; junction bases not matched to a gene: 10. CDR1 is KGHSH, CDR2 LQKENI, per germline. CDR3 length: 16 residues.

The V and J genes are TRBV18 and TRBJ1-1; D might be TRBD1 (5 bases). The germline V and J ends were trimmed by 5 bases and 4 bases, with 8 bases remaining between them. The length of the CDR3 is 12 residues. Per germline, CDR1 KGHSH and CDR2 LQKENI. The CDR3 DNA is TGTGCCAGCTCAGGCGGGGCCACTGAAGCTTTCTTT. This sequence encodes CASSGGATEAFF.

V gene TRBV19 combines with J gene TRBJ2-4; D perhaps matches TRBD2 (5 bases). Trimming left V 9 bases short and J 0 bases short, with 21 bases between. Germline assignment: CDR1 LNHDA and CDR2 SQIVND (reference sequence). The CDR3 spans 17 residues. The CDR3 loop is CASAGGPGHEAKNIQYF. The CDR3 DNA follows: TGTGCCAGCGCTGGCGGGCCCGGGCACGAAGCCAAAAACATTCAGTACTTC.

This clone was seen only a few times. The chain links TRBV6-8 to TRBJ1-3; perhaps TRBD1 as D (5 bases). This CDR3 region has 15 residues. V dropped 5 bases and J dropped 3 bases, with 14 bases sitting between them. Germline CDR1 reads MNHGY; CDR2 reads SAAAGT. The CDR3 is CASSAREGFGNTIYF. CDR3 DNA sequence: TGTGCCAGCAGTGCACGGGAGGGGTTTGGAAACACCATATATTTT.

The chain combines TRBV19 with TRBJ2-7, with 7 bases fitting TRBD1. The CDR3 runs to 13 residues. J lost 6 bases, V lost 6 bases, and 8 bases had no gene match. Germline-derived CDR1 and CDR2 are LNHDA and SQIVND (reference sequence). The CDR3 DNA reads as TGTGCCAGTAGCGGGACAGTCCGGGGCGAGCAGTACTTC. Its translation: CASSGTVRGEQYF.

The V and J genes are TRBV19 and TRBJ1-2, with a weak D call TRBD1 (5 bases). Germline V CDR1 and CDR2: LNHDA, SQIVND (reference sequence). This CDR3 comprises 13 residues. V shed 11 bases and J shed 4 bases, with 17 bases lying between them. CDR3 in DNA: TGTGCCGCTGACAGCCAGGGACCCTATGGCTACACCTTC. Translation gives CAADSQGPYGYTF.

The rearrangement uses TRBV19 and TRBJ1-4; TRBD1 might be the D (6 bases). In germline, CDR1 is LNHDA, CDR2 SQIVND (reference sequence). The CDR3 is 11 amino acids. V dropped 9 bases and J dropped 5 bases, with 7 bases sitting between them. The CDR3, as DNA: TGTGCCAGCACAGGGAATGAAAAACTGTTTTTT. It is translated as CASTGNEKLFF.

This clone was observed a handful of times. V is TRBV9 and J is TRBJ1-1, with no clear D. This CDR3 spans 13 amino acids. Looked up from germline, CDR1 is SGDLS and CDR2 is YYNGEE. Trimming removed 4 bases at V and 1 base at J, with 8 bases between. The CDR3 DNA follows: TGTGCCAGCAGCCCCGATACGAACACTGAAGCTTTCTTT. Its translation is CASSPDTNTEAFF.

This sequence joins TRBV25-1 and TRBJ1-4, with D maybe TRBD1 (6 bases). This CDR3 spans 15 amino acids. The germline V gene encodes CDR1 MGHDK and CDR2 SYGVNS. The ends were cut back, 3 bases at V and 7 bases at J, with 15 bases in the middle. CDR3 amino acids: CASSEFRGGGEKLFF. The CDR3 DNA is TGTGCCAGCAGTGAGTTTAGGGGGGGAGGTGAAAAACTGTTTTTT. The full variable domain, with the rest looked up from reference TRBV25-1 and TRBJ1-4, is EADIYQTPRYLVIGTGKKITLECSQTMGHDKMYWYQQDPGMELHLIHYSYGVNSTEKGDLSSESTVSRIRTEHFPLTLESARPSHTSQYLCASSEFRGGGEKLFFGSGTQLSVL.

This clone has just a few counts. The V call is TRBV30, the J call TRBJ1-2; D not certain. The V end lost 4 bases, the J end lost 1 base, and 16 bases lay between the germline ends. From germline, CDR1 is GTSNPN and CDR2 SVGIG (reference sequence). CDR3 length: 15 residues. CDR3 in DNA: TGTGCCTGGACCTCCCCGGGCACCTTTAACTATGGCTACACCTTC. Translating it yields CAWTSPGTFNYGYTF.

DNA for the CDR3: TGTGCCTGGAGTGTACCCCTAGGGGGGGAAGGCTATGGCTACACCTTC. It is translated as CAWSVPLGGEGYGYTF. The chain recombines TRBV30 with TRBJ1-2; D may be TRBD1 (6 bases). Germline V gene data show CDR1 as GTSNPN and CDR2 as SVGIG (reference sequence). Trimming cost V 0 bases and J 4 bases, with 18 bases left between them. The CDR3 runs to 16 residues.

The genes are TRBV14 and TRBJ1-3; D not certain. Trimming removed 0 bases from V and 16 bases from J, with 19 bases in between. The CDR3 length is 14 residues. Germline loops: CDR1 SGHDN, CDR2 FVKESK. DNA of the CDR3: TGTGCCAGCAGCCAAGATCGGCGGGCAGGAGCGGTGTATTTT. As protein: CASSQDRRAGAVYF. Complete variable domain (other parts from reference TRBV14 and TRBJ1-3): EAGVTQFPSHSVIEKGQTVTLRCDPISGHDNLYWYRRVMGKEIKFLLHFVKESKQDESGMPNNRFLAERTGGTYSTLKVQPAELEDSGVYFCASSQDRRAGAVYFGEGSWLTVV.

This chain links TRBV30 with TRBJ2-1; D call uncertain. Germline values: CDR1 GTSNPN, CDR2 SVGIG (reference sequence). The V end lost 1 base, the J end lost 3 bases, and 10 bases lay between the germline ends. This CDR3 contains 14 residues. The CDR3 DNA is TGTGCCTGGAGTGACGACCACCACTACAATGAGCAGTTCTTC. It translates to CAWSDDHHYNEQFF.

This sequence joins TRBV19 and TRBJ2-3; no clear D gene. Trimming removed 4 bases from V and 6 bases from J, with 14 bases in between. CDR1 is LNHDA, CDR2 SQIVND, per germline (reference sequence). CDR3 length: 14 amino acids. The CDR3 DNA follows: TGTGCCAGTAGTAAATTTGATAAGGCTGATACGCAGTATTTT. Protein: CASSKFDKADTQYF.

This chain joins TRBV14 and TRBJ1-6; D might be TRBD1 (6 bases). Deletions cut 9 bases from V and 5 bases from J, with 11 bases between. Germline CDR1 reads SGHDN; CDR2 reads FVKESK. The CDR3 has 13 residues. The CDR3 bases are TGTGCCAGTCGACAGGTAGATAATTCACCCCTCCACTTT. Its protein product is CASRQVDNSPLHF.

This clone was found a few times. J is TRBJ2-7 and V is TRBV6-8; D unresolved. Germline CDR1 reads MNHGY; CDR2 reads SAAAGT. The V gene lost 4 bases and the J gene lost 7 bases, with 14 bases spanning the gap. The CDR3 contains 13 residues. CDR3 sequence reads: CASSLTPKGEQYF. The CDR3 nucleotides read TGTGCCAGCAGTTTAACGCCAAAAGGTGAGCAGTACTTC.

This clone was observed a handful of times. The V and J genes are TRBV19 and TRBJ2-7; 12 bases match TRBD1. Germline CDR1 and CDR2: LNHDA and SQIVND (reference sequence). This CDR3 region has 16 residues. The junction had 7 bases not matched to a gene; V was cut back by 4 bases and J by 3 bases. This CDR3 reads CASSRDRGPGGYEQYF. The CDR3 DNA reads TGTGCCAGTAGTAGGGACAGGGGGCCAGGCGGCTACGAGCAGTACTTC.

This clone was counted at least ten times. CDR3 nucleotides: TGTGCCAGCAGCCCCACCGGGACAGCCCTAGCCAAAAACATTCAGTACTTC. Its translation: CASSPTGTALAKNIQYF. This sequence joins TRBV7-5 and TRBJ2-4; the DNA was not compared with TRBD1, the D call given in the table. TRBV7-5 is described as a pseudogene. The CDR3 spans 17 residues.

The chain couples TRBV18 to TRBJ1-1, with a tentative D call TRBD1 (5 bases). This CDR3 has 14 amino acids. V lost 4 bases and J lost 4, with 13 bases in between. The germline CDR1 and CDR2 sequences are KGHSH and LQKENI. CDR3 in DNA: TGTGCCAGCTCACTAATTAGGGGATCCACTGAAGCTTTCTTT. Protein sequence: CASSLIRGSTEAFF. The complete variable domain, with remaining parts taken from reference TRBV18 and TRBJ1-1, reads NAGVMQNPRHLVRRRGQEARLRCSPMKGHSHVYWYRQLPEEGLKFMVYLQKENIIDESGMPKERFSAEFPKEGPSILRIQQVVRGDSAAYFCASSLIRGSTEAFFGQGTRLTVV.